The source of this T cell receptor (beta chain) is a study of shared clonotypes between healthy human individuals. The study, taken as a whole, reports: Generation probabilities were higher for clonotypes shared across all four sorted-subset donors than for unshared ones.

CD45RO-negative, CCR7-positively selected cells formed the naive CD8 fraction, excluding terminally differentiated effector memory CD45RA+ cells. All participating donors were Caucasian adults from Nashville, Tennessee. Germline V CDR1 and CDR2: SGHAT, FQNNGV. With V trimmed by 5 bases and J by 8 bases, 11 bases remained unmatched. The CDR3 has 16 amino acids. Remarks on this clone: Antigen: not known.

Only in-frame clones appear in the TCRdb table, and some are missing; sequencing was by immunoSEQ multiplex PCR. This sample carries 800,000 or so clones, about 96% of them seen once, and the ten largest clones take about 0.22%. The rearrangement links TRBV11-2 to TRBJ2-1; 11 bases agree with TRBD2. Material for sequencing was naive CD8+ T cells sorted from blood. This receptor was taken from a man aged 25 to 40 in good health. The CDR3 sequence: CASSPPPSGRQDEQFF. Here the CDR3 DNA reads TGTGCCAGCAGCCCCCCCCCTAGCGGGAGGCAGGATGAGCAGTTCTTC.